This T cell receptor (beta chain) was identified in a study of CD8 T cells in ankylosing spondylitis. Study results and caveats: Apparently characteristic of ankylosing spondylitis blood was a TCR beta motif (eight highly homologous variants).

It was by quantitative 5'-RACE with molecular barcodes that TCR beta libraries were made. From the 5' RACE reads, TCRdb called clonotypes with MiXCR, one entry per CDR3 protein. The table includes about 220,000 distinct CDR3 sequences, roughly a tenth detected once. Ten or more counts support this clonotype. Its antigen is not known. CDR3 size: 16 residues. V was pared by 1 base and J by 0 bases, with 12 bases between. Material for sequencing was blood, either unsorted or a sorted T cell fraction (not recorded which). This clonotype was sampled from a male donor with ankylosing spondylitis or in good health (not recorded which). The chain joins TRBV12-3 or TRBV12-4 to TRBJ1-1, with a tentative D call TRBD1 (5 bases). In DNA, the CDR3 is TGTGCCAGCAGTTTAGGGGGAGCAGGGATGAACACTGAAGCTTTCTTT. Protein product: CASSLGGAGMNTEAFF.